Below, 23 T cell receptor beta chains from the same sample are listed, as sequenced in a study of cytomegalovirus exposure and HLA in healthy donors. Using immunoSEQ multiplex PCR, the repertoire was profiled, and TCRdb retains in-frame clones only, with some absent. The profile shows just over 65,000 clones, 95% to 97% of them singletons. Sequenced: PBMCs. All receptors come from a woman between 18 and 29 years old in good health and CMV-seropositive.

This clone was seen a single time. The rearrangement joins TRBV5-1 to TRBJ2-3; D is undetermined. CDR3 size: 15 residues. V dropped 1 base and J dropped 1 base, with 10 bases sitting between them. Germline-derived CDR1 and CDR2 are SGHRS and YFSETQ. In DNA, the CDR3 is TGCGCCAGCAGCTTGACAGTTGTGGGCACAGATACGCAGTATTTT. Protein product: CASSLTVVGTDTQYF.

The chain couples TRBV29-1 to TRBJ2-1; D is undetermined. The CDR3 extends over 14 amino acids. The V gene lost 4 bases and the J gene lost 0 bases, with 10 bases spanning the gap. Germline V CDR1 and CDR2: SQVTM, ANQGSEA. Written as DNA, the CDR3 is TGCAGCGTTGCATACAGTAGCTCCTACAATGAGCAGTTCTTC. It specifies CSVAYSSSYNEQFF.

The V gene is TRBV10-3, the J gene TRBJ1-1; possibly TRBD1 for D (6 bases). Germline V gene data show CDR1 as ENHRY and CDR2 as SYGVKD. The V and J ends lost 10 bases and 4 bases respectively, with 10 bases between them. There are 11 residues in the CDR3. The CDR3 nucleotides read TGTGCCAGCCAGGGGAGCACTGAAGCTTTCTTT. It specifies CASQGSTEAFF.

The chain joins TRBV7-8 to TRBJ2-7; D is perhaps TRBD2 (6 bases). The germline V gene encodes CDR1 SGHVS and CDR2 FQNEAQ. The V end lost 5 bases, the J end lost 2 bases, and 16 bases lay between the germline ends. The CDR3 has 15 residues. CDR3 nucleotides: TGTGCCAGCAGCGAGCGGCGGACGGGAGCCTACGAGCAGTACTTC. This encodes CASSERRTGAYEQYF.

The rearrangement links TRBV6-4 to TRBJ1-5; D call uncertain. Germline V CDR1 and CDR2: MRHNA, SNTAGT. The CDR3 is made up of 15 amino acids. The V and J ends lost 3 bases and 3 bases respectively, with 12 bases between them. The CDR3 here is CASSESGLLNQPQHF. DNA of the CDR3: TGTGCCAGCAGTGAATCCGGACTACTCAATCAGCCCCAGCATTTT.

The V and J genes are TRBV18 and TRBJ1-1; D gene unclear. The CDR3 spans 13 residues. The V gene lost 6 bases and the J gene lost 6 bases, with 14 bases spanning the gap. Germline CDR1 reads KGHSH; CDR2 reads LQKENI. CDR3 region: CASSPDTIPEAFF. DNA for the CDR3: TGTGCCAGCTCGCCCGACACAATCCCTGAAGCTTTCTTT.

V usage is TRBV28 and J usage is TRBJ2-7; the D gene is possibly TRBD2 (6 bases). Germline V lookup: CDR1 MDHEN, CDR2 SYDVKM. The V end was cut by 10 bases, the J end by 2 bases, with 15 bases between. The CDR3 covers 13 residues. This CDR3 reads CATRTTGTYEQYF. For the CDR3, the DNA is TGTGCCACAAGGACTACCGGAACCTACGAGCAGTACTTC.

The V gene is TRBV29-1, the J gene TRBJ1-2; D may be TRBD1 (6 bases). V shed 1 base and J shed 7 bases, with 10 bases lying between them. The CDR3 is 12 residues long. In germline, CDR1 is SQVTM, CDR2 ANQGSEA. CDR3 sequence: CSVEVGGLGYTF. CDR3 nucleotide sequence: TGCAGCGTTGAAGTCGGGGGGCTTGGCTACACCTTC.

V usage is TRBV29-1 and J usage is TRBJ2-1; 8 nucleotides match TRBD1. Trimming cost V 3 bases and J 9 bases; bases outside gene matches: 16. Germline loops: CDR1 SQVTM, CDR2 ANQGSEA. CDR3 length: 16 amino acids. This chain's CDR3 is CSVDLGGLSGGTEQFF. The CDR3 DNA reads TGCAGCGTTGACCTAGGTGGGTTATCAGGGGGCACTGAGCAGTTCTTC.

This chain joins TRBV28 and TRBJ1-5; 9 bases match TRBD1. In germline, CDR1 is MDHEN, CDR2 SYDVKM. The CDR3 contains 19 residues. With 3 bases clipped from V and 2 bases from J, the junction kept 14 bases outside the gene matches. The CDR3 loop is CASSFHSGQGIGGNQPQHF. In DNA, the CDR3 is TGTGCCAGCAGTTTCCACTCGGGACAGGGAATAGGGGGCAATCAGCCCCAGCATTTT. Full variable domain (remainder filled in from reference TRBV28 and TRBJ1-5): DVKVTQSSRYLVKRTGEKVFLECVQDMDHENMFWYRQDPGLGLRLIYFSYDVKMKEKGDIPEGYSVSREKKERFSLILESASTNQTSMYLCASSFHSGQGIGGNQPQHFGDGTRLSIL.

The chain carries TRBV6-5 and TRBJ1-1, with D perhaps matching TRBD1 (6 bases). V lost 0 bases and J lost 7, with 15 bases in between. Germline lookup yields CDR1 MNHEY and CDR2 SVGAGI. The length of the CDR3 is 15 residues. In DNA form, the CDR3 reads TGTGCCAGCAGTTACTCGCGACAGGCGAGCTATGAAGCTTTCTTT. Translation: CASSYSRQASYEAFF.

The rearrangement joins TRBV7-9 to TRBJ1-4; 9 bases align to TRBD1. Germline loops: CDR1 SEHNR, CDR2 FQNEAQ (reference sequence). CDR3 length: 16 residues. The ends lost 4 bases at V and 2 bases at J; junction bases unmatched: 5. CDR3 nucleotides: TGTGCCAGCAGCTCGACAGGGGGGTCTACTAATGAAAAACTGTTTTTT. This sequence encodes CASSSTGGSTNEKLFF.

V is TRBV5-6 and J is TRBJ2-5; D unresolved. Deletions cut 0 bases from V and 2 bases from J, with 8 bases between. The CDR3 loop spans 14 amino acids. Germline V gene lookup returns CDR1 SGHDT and CDR2 YYEEEE. In nucleotides, the CDR3 is TGTGCCAGCAGCTTGGGATGGAGACAAGAGACCCAGTACTTC. Amino acids: CASSLGWRQETQYF.

V usage is TRBV30 and J usage is TRBJ1-4, with 10 bases that match TRBD1. Trimming at V came to 4 bases and at J to 6 bases, leaving 2 bases not matched to a gene. This CDR3 has 13 residues. Germline V gene lookup returns CDR1 GTSNPN and CDR2 SVGIG (reference sequence). CDR3 sequence (DNA): TGTGCCTGGATCGGACAGGGGGATGAAAAACTGTTTTTT. Amino acid sequence: CAWIGQGDEKLFF.

V is TRBV27 and J is TRBJ1-1; D is perhaps TRBD1 (5 bases). V was trimmed by 2 bases and J by 0 bases, leaving 7 bases between them. Germline CDR1 MNHEY, CDR2 SMNVEV (reference sequence). CDR3 length: 14 amino acids. The CDR3 sequence: CASSLRQLNTEAFF. The CDR3 nucleotides are TGTGCCAGCAGTTTACGACAGTTGAACACTGAAGCTTTCTTT.

The genes are TRBV28 and TRBJ2-3; 9 bases are shared with TRBD2. This CDR3 contains 16 residues. Germline V CDR1 and CDR2: MDHEN, SYDVKM. V lost 5 bases and J lost 5; bases outside the gene matches: 11. The CDR3 region is CASSPIGGLALDTQYF. The CDR3 bases are TGTGCCAGCAGTCCCATAGGGGGACTAGCCCTAGATACGCAGTATTTT.

The rearrangement links TRBV4-1 to TRBJ1-3; D possibly corresponds to TRBD1 (5 bases). This CDR3 has 16 residues. V was pared by 3 bases and J by 0 bases, with 12 bases between. Germline CDR1 MGHRA, CDR2 YSYEKL. As DNA, the CDR3 is TGCGCCAGCAGCCAGCTCCAGGGATACTCTGGAAACACCATATATTTT. Translating gives CASSQLQGYSGNTIYF.

The chain combines TRBV6-5 with TRBJ1-1, with D possibly TRBD1 on 5 matching bases. This CDR3 is 13 amino acids long. CDR1 and CDR2 (germline): MNHEY, SVGAGI. V shed 2 bases and J shed 1 base, with 5 bases lying between them. The CDR3 region is CASSYQGNTEAFF. In DNA form, the CDR3 reads TGTGCCAGCAGTTACCAGGGGAACACTGAAGCTTTCTTT.

The chain joins TRBV6-1 to TRBJ1-1; the match to TRBD1 covers 8 bases. This CDR3 has 12 amino acids. The J segment lost 11 bases and the V segment lost 7 bases, leaving 9 bases of the junction unmatched. The germline V gene encodes CDR1 MNHNS and CDR2 SASEGT. The CDR3 DNA reads TGTGCCAGCAACCCTCGACAGGGGCGGGCTTTCTTT. This encodes CASNPRQGRAFF.

This chain joins TRBV5-1 and TRBJ2-7; 12 bases match TRBD2. CDR1 SGHRS and CDR2 YFSETQ come from the germline V gene. The CDR3 is 18 amino acids. Trimming cost V 2 bases and J 1 base; bases outside gene matches: 10. As DNA, the CDR3 is TGCGCCAGCAGCTTAAATGGACTAGCGGGACGGGGTTCCTACGAGCAGTACTTC. Translating gives CASSLNGLAGRGSYEQYF.

This chain connects TRBV5-1 to TRBJ2-1; 9 nucleotides line up with TRBD1. The trim removed 5 bases at V and 6 bases at J, leaving 9 bases unmatched. The CDR3 covers 15 residues. Looked up from germline, CDR1 is SGHRS and CDR2 is YFSETQ. The CDR3 coding sequence is TGCGCCAGCAGTTTTGACAGGGGGTCCCTCAATGAGCAGTTCTTC. Its translation is CASSFDRGSLNEQFF.

V is TRBV7-9 and J is TRBJ1-2, with D perhaps matching TRBD1 (6 bases). The ends were cut back, 7 bases at V and 4 bases at J, with 19 bases in the middle. The CDR3 has 15 amino acids. Germline values: CDR1 SEHNR, CDR2 FQNEAQ (reference sequence). The CDR3, as DNA: TGTGCCAGCACCCCTTGGGTCGACAGGAGCTATGGCTACACCTTC. Translating it yields CASTPWVDRSYGYTF.

The chain combines TRBV27 with TRBJ2-2; 9 bases match TRBD1. The trim removed 6 bases at V and 4 bases at J, leaving 9 bases unmatched. Germline CDR1 is MNHEY and CDR2 is SMNVEV (reference sequence). CDR3 length equals 16 residues. The DNA of the CDR3 is TGTGCCAGCAGGAGAGAAACAGGGGGCGGCACCGGGGAGCTGTTTTTT. This sequence encodes CASRRETGGGTGELFF.